Following are 13 T cell receptor beta chains from one sample sequenced in a study of shared clonotypes between healthy human individuals. Clones were sequenced by immunoSEQ multiplex PCR, and TCRdb holds only the in-frame ones, with some missing. This sample has approximately 1,000,000 clones, with approximately 78% found just once. Specimen: memory CD4+ T cells from PBMCs. The subset was: CD45RA-negative fraction. The receptors originated from a man in his late teens or twenties in good health. Some clones in this sample may be carry-over from other donors' samples.

J is TRBJ1-2 and V is TRBV6-1; possible D gene TRBD1, 5 bases. Germline assignment: CDR1 MNHNS and CDR2 SASEGT. V lost 0 bases and J 7 bases, leaving 9 bases between the germline ends. The CDR3 runs to 13 residues. CDR3 in DNA: TGTGCCAGCAGTGAAGCCAGGGCGAGTGGCTACACCTTC. Protein: CASSEARASGYTF.

This clone appeared a single time. The chain employs TRBV28 and TRBJ1-2; 8 bases align to TRBD1. Germline assignment: CDR1 MDHEN and CDR2 SYDVKM. The trim removed 5 bases at V and 0 bases at J, leaving 11 bases unmatched. This CDR3 spans 17 amino acids. CDR3 in DNA: TGTGCCAGCAGTGGTCAGGGGGCCGAGGCCCCTAACTATGGCTACACCTTC. Translation: CASSGQGAEAPNYGYTF.

This clone was recorded many times. J is TRBJ2-1 and V is TRBV29-1, with a tentative D call TRBD2 (5 bases). The germline V gene encodes CDR1 SQVTM and CDR2 ANQGSEA. The CDR3 runs 13 residues. V was trimmed by 4 bases and J by 4 bases, leaving 11 bases between them. This CDR3 reads CSVGIAIYNEQFF. In DNA form, the CDR3 reads TGCAGCGTTGGAATAGCGATATACAATGAGCAGTTCTTC.

The chain carries TRBV4-1 and TRBJ2-3; D is ambiguous. The ends were cut back, 2 bases at V and 5 bases at J, with 11 bases in the middle. This CDR3 has 14 residues. The germline CDR1 and CDR2 sequences are MGHRA and YSYEKL. The CDR3 loop reads CASSQSRKGDTQYF. CDR3 sequence (DNA): TGCGCCAGCAGCCAATCCCGAAAGGGAGATACGCAGTATTTT.

This sequence joins TRBV5-8 and TRBJ2-2; no firm D call. Germline CDR1 SGHTS, CDR2 YDEGEE. CDR3 length: 13 amino acids. Trimming took 0 bases from V and 6 from J, leaving 6 bases between them. Here the CDR3 DNA reads TGTGCCAGCAGCTTGGAAAGGGCCGGGGAGCTGTTTTTT. Translating gives CASSLERAGELFF.

The chain is built from TRBV27 and TRBJ1-2, with D possibly matching TRBD1 (6 bases). The ends were cut back, 6 bases at V and 0 bases at J, with 23 bases in the middle. The CDR3 extends over 18 amino acids. Germline CDR1 reads MNHEY; CDR2 reads SMNVEV (reference sequence). The CDR3 DNA follows: TGTGCCAGCAGCCGATATTCAAAAGGGACACAGTCTAACTATGGCTACACCTTC. Protein: CASSRYSKGTQSNYGYTF.

The genes are TRBV11-3 and TRBJ2-2; D gene uncertain. CDR3 length: 13 amino acids. Germline V gene sequence: CDR1 SGHNT, CDR2 YENEEA. The V end was cut by 1 base, the J end by 6 bases, with 6 bases between. Here the CDR3 reads CASSLVEAGELFF. CDR3 bases: TGTGCCAGCAGCTTAGTAGAGGCCGGGGAGCTGTTTTTT.

Points on this clone: The same CDR3 arises from other DNA sequences in this sample as well. This chain uses TRBV2 with TRBJ1-5, with TRBD1 as a possible D gene (6 bases). Germline V gives CDR1 SNHLY, CDR2 FYNNEI. Trimming shortened V by 6 bases and J by 4 bases, and 10 bases separated the two germline ends. The CDR3 is made up of 13 amino acids. For the CDR3, the DNA is TGTGCCAGCAGACCGACAGGAAATCAGCCCCAGCATTTT. Encoded protein: CASRPTGNQPQHF.

The J gene is TRBJ1-2, the V gene TRBV5-4, with D tentatively TRBD1 (5 bases). Looked up from germline, CDR1 is SGHNT and CDR2 is YYREEE (reference sequence). V gave up 4 bases and J gave up 0 bases, with 13 bases separating them. This CDR3 is built from 15 residues. The CDR3 nucleotides read TGTGCCAGCAGCCACCAGGGTGGGTCTAACTATGGCTACACCTTC. Translation: CASSHQGGSNYGYTF.

CDR3 loop: CASSPVRGALTGELFF. The CDR3 DNA is TGTGCCAGCAGCCCCGTGAGGGGGGCTCTCACCGGGGAGCTGTTTTTT. This chain connects TRBV11-2 to TRBJ2-2; TRBD1 or TRBD2 may be the D gene (6 bases each). CDR1 is SGHAT and CDR2 is FQNNGV in the germline V gene. The V end was cut by 5 bases, the J end by 4 bases, with 17 bases between. The CDR3 sequence is 16 residues long.

This clone was seen only a few times. This chain joins TRBV30 and TRBJ1-5; the D gene is possibly TRBD1 (5 bases). Trimming removed 1 base at V and 5 bases at J, with 9 bases between. Per germline, CDR1 GTSNPN and CDR2 SVGIG (reference sequence). The CDR3 runs 13 residues. CDR3 protein: CAWSGGRDQPQHF. Written as DNA, the CDR3 is TGTGCCTGGAGTGGGGGCAGGGATCAGCCCCAGCATTTT.

The chain couples TRBV10-3 to TRBJ1-1, with a possible D match to TRBD1 (5 bases). The CDR3 sequence is 15 residues long. The germline V gene encodes CDR1 ENHRY and CDR2 SYGVKD. With 6 bases removed from V and 0 bases from J, the gap between germline ends came to 14 bases. CDR3 loop: CAISLLGGMNTEAFF. The CDR3, as DNA: TGTGCCATCAGCCTTCTTGGGGGAATGAACACTGAAGCTTTCTTT.

This sequence joins TRBV5-1 and TRBJ2-2, with 10 bases lining up with TRBD2. The length of the CDR3 is 16 residues. After removal of 4 bases from V and 0 bases from J, the junction contained 3 bases not matched to a gene. Germline loops: CDR1 SGHRS, CDR2 YFSETQ. As DNA, the CDR3 is TGCGCCAGCAGCCCCGGACTAGCGGCGAACACCGGGGAGCTGTTTTTT. Amino acids: CASSPGLAANTGELFF. Using reference TRBV5-1 and TRBJ2-2 for the parts outside the CDR3, the full variable domain is KAGVTQTPRYLIKTRGQQVTLSCSPISGHRSVSWYQQTPGQGLQFLFEYFSETQRNKGNFPGRFSGRQFSNSRSEMNVSTLELGDSALYLCASSPGLAANTGELFFGEGSRLTVL.